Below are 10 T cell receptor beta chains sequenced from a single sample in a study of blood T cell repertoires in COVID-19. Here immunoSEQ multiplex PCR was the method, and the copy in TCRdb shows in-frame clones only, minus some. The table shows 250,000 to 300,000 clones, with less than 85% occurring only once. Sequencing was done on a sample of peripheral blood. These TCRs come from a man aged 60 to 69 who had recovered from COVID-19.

The CDR3 here is CASSRQNPGTYEQYF. The DNA for the CDR3 is TGTGCCAGCAGCAGACAGAATCCGGGCACCTACGAGCAGTACTTC. The gene calls are TRBV7-9 and TRBJ2-7; D might be TRBD1 (5 bases). This CDR3 has 15 residues. V lost 5 bases and J lost 2, with 16 bases in between. Per germline, CDR1 SEHNR and CDR2 FQNEAQ (reference sequence).

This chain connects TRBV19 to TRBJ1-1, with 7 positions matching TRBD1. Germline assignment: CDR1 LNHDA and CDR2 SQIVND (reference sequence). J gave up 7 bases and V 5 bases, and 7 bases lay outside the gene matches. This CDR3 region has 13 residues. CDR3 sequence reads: CASSFGTAIEAFF. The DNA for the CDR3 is TGTGCCAGTAGTTTCGGGACAGCCATTGAAGCTTTCTTT.

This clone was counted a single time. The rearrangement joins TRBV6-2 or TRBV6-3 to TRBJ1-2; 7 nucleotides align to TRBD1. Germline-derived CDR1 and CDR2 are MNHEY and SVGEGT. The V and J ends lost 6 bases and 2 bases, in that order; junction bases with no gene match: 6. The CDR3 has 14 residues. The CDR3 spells CASSSGQLNYGYTF. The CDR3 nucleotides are TGTGCCAGCAGCTCGGGACAGCTGAACTATGGCTACACCTTC.

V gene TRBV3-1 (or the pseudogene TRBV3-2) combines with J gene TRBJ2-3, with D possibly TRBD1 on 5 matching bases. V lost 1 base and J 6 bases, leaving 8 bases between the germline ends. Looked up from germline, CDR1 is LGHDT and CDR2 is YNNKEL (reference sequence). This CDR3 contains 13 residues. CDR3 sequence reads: CASSQAGLDTQYF. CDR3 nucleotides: TGTGCCAGCAGCCAAGCAGGGTTGGATACGCAGTATTTT.

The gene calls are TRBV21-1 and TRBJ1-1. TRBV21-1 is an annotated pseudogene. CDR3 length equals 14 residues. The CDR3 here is CASSKTRRNTEAFF. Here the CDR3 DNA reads TGTGCCAGCAGCAAAACCCGGAGGAACACTGAAGCTTTCTTT.

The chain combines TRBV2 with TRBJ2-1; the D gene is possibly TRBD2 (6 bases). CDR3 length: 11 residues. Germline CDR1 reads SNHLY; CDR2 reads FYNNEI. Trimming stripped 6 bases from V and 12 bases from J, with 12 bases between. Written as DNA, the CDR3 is TGTGCCAGCAGGATGGACTATCGGCAGTTCTTC. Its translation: CASRMDYRQFF.

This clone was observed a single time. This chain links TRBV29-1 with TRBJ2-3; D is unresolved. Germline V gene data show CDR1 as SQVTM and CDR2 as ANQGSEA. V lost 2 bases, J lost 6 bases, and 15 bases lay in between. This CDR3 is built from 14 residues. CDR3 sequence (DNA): TGCAGCGTTGAAATGACTTCACCCCGCGATACGCAGTATTTT. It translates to CSVEMTSPRDTQYF.

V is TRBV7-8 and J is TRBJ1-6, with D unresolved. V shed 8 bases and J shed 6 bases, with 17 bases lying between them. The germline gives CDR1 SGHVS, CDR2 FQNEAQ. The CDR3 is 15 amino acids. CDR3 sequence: CASSYSGSLNSPLHF. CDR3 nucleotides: TGTGCCAGCTCCTACTCCGGGTCCCTTAATTCACCCCTCCACTTT.

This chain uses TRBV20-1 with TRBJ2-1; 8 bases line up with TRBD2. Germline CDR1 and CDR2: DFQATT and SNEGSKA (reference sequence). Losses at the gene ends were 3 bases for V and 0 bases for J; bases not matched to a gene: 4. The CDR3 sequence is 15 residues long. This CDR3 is CSASRGGRSYNEQFF. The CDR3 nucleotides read TGCAGTGCTAGTCGCGGGGGGCGCTCCTACAATGAGCAGTTCTTC.

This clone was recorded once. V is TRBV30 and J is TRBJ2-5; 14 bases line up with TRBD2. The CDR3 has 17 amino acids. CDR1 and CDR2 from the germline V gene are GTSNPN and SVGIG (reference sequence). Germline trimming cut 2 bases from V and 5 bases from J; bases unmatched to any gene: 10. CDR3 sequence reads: CAWSFGGLAGALETQYF. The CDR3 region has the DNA TGTGCCTGGAGTTTCGGGGGACTAGCGGGGGCTCTTGAGACCCAGTACTTC.